These T cell receptor beta chains were read from a single sample in a study of regulatory T cells in long-lasting Graves disease. TCRdb called the multiplex PCR reads again in MiXCR, with one record for every CDR3 protein. Here the sample spans 360,000 or so distinct CDR3 sequences, roughly 23% being singletons. This specimen consisted of peripheral blood mononuclear cells (PBMCs), obtained when the disease was refractory, from a patient treated with antithyroid drugs. Receptors were obtained from a woman in her 40s with Graves disease. The CDR3 runs from the conserved cysteine through the conserved F or W. The D gene is left open where the match is weak. Some rows have no size entry. The others give once, few or many, or a class for an expanded clone.

TRBJ2-3 | TRBV28 | few | TRBD2 | CASSLFVAGGTDTQYF | TGTGCCAGCAGTTTGTTTGTGGCGGGAGGCACAGATACGCAGTATTTT
TRBJ1-4 | TRBV18 | . | . | CASNDHGTPNEKLFF | TGTGCCAGCAACGATCACGGGACACCTAATGAAAAACTGTTTTTT
TRBJ2-7 | TRBV19 | . | . | CASSIGPDAEQYF | TGTGCCAGTAGTATAGGTCCGGACGCCGAGCAGTACTTC
TRBJ2-7 | TRBV20-1 | many | . | CSARDQGINSYEQYF | TGCAGTGCTAGAGATCAGGGGATTAACTCCTACGAGCAGTACTTC
TRBJ1-1 | TRBV24-1 | many | . | CATSEGMNTEAFF | TGTGCCACCAGTGAAGGCATGAACACTGAAGCTTTCTTT
TRBJ1-2 | TRBV28 | many | . | CASSPGVRGGYTF | TGTGCCAGCAGTCCCGGGGTTCGCGGTGGCTACACCTTC
TRBJ1-1 | TRBV10-3 | few | . | CAISKQGGGTEAFF | TGTGCCATCAGTAAACAGGGCGGGGGGACTGAAGCTTTCTTT
TRBJ2-7 | TRBV6-1 | many | . | CASRYGPRQGYEQYF | TGTGCCAGCAGATACGGACCGCGGCAGGGCTACGAGCAGTACTTC
TRBJ2-1 | TRBV28 | few | TRBD2 | CASSTAAGGRYNEQFF | TGTGCCAGCAGCACCGCAGCGGGAGGGCGTTACAATGAGCAGTTCTTC
TRBJ1-5 | TRBV19 | . | TRBD1 | CASSWAGGTNQPQHF | TGTGCCAGTAGTTGGGCAGGGGGAACCAATCAGCCCCAGCATTTT
TRBJ2-7 | TRBV20-1 | . | TRBD2 | CSARGPGLATREQYF | TGCAGTGCTAGAGGGCCAGGACTAGCGACTCGCGAGCAGTACTTC
TRBJ1-6 | TRBV6-1 | . | . | CASSLDRTQPYSPLHF | TGTGCCAGCAGCTTGGATCGGACCCAGCCCTATTCACCCCTCCACTTT
TRBJ2-7 | TRBV19 | few | TRBD1 | CASRRDRDDEQYF | TGTGCCAGCCGCCGGGACAGGGATGACGAGCAGTACTTC
TRBJ2-7 | TRBV2 | many | . | CASIPGKWGEQYF | TGTGCCAGCATCCCGGGAAAGTGGGGCGAGCAGTACTTC
TRBJ1-6 | TRBV27 | . | . | CASSLYQASPLHF | TGTGCCAGCAGTTTATACCAGGCCTCACCCCTCCACTTT
TRBJ1-6 | TRBV25-1 | many | . | CASTPGRRGSPLHF | TGTGCCAGCACCCCCGGCAGGAGGGGTTCACCCCTCCACTTT
TRBJ1-5 | TRBV12-5 | many | . | CASGQGNQPQHF | TGTGCTAGTGGACAGGGCAATCAGCCCCAGCATTTT
TRBJ2-4 | TRBV27 | few | TRBD1 | CASSKGTGLAKNIQYF | TGTGCCAGCAGCAAAGGGACAGGACTAGCCAAAAACATTCAGTACTTC
TRBJ2-7 | TRBV12-3/TRBV12-4 | . | TRBD2 | CASSYLLGGAGGPYEQYF | TGTGCCAGCAGTTACCTCCTTGGAGGGGCGGGAGGGCCCTACGAGCAGTACTTC
TRBJ1-1 | TRBV6-1 | many | . | CASSDQNALRDTEAFF | TGTGCCAGCAGTGACCAAAATGCCCTCAGGGACACTGAAGCTTTCTTT
TRBJ2-6 | TRBV19 | many | . | CASSISKLGANVLTF | TGTGCCAGTAGTATCAGTAAGCTGGGGGCCAACGTCCTGACTTTC
TRBJ2-7 | TRBV28 | many | . | CASSPPTSLGWYF | TGTGCCAGCAGTCCCCCAACCAGCCTCGGATGGTACTTC
TRBJ2-7 | TRBV6-2/TRBV6-3 | once | . | CASSYQQGAFYEQYF | TGTGCCAGCAGTTATCAACAAGGTGCGTTCTACGAGCAGTACTTC
TRBJ2-5 | TRBV20-1 | . | . | CSAEIGETQYF | TGCAGTGCCGAGATTGGGGAGACCCAGTACTTC
TRBJ2-1 | TRBV28 | . | . | CASSFWIGTDYNEQFF | TGTGCCAGCAGTTTTTGGATAGGGACGGACTACAATGAGCAGTTCTTC
TRBJ1-3 | TRBV12-3/TRBV12-4 | many | . | CASIPGTASSGNTIYF | TGTGCCAGCATCCCTGGGACCGCGAGCTCTGGAAACACCATATATTTT
TRBJ1-5 | TRBV9 | . | TRBD1 | CASSAGQGGHQPQHF | TGTGCCAGCAGCGCGGGACAGGGAGGTCATCAGCCCCAGCATTTT
TRBJ2-2 | TRBV2 | many | . | CASSGPSLNTGELFF | TGTGCCAGCAGTGGCCCCTCCCTAAACACCGGGGAGCTGTTTTTT
TRBJ2-2 | TRBV5-1 | few | . | CASSSGIGELFF | TGCGCCAGCAGCTCAGGGATCGGGGAGCTGTTTTTT
TRBJ1-1 | TRBV4-1 | . | TRBD1 | CASSQSTGALNTEAFF | TGCGCCAGCAGCCAGTCGACAGGGGCCCTGAACACTGAAGCTTTCTTT
TRBJ1-6 | TRBV4-1 | many | . | CASSQEGRGTGHNSPLHF | TGCGCCAGCAGCCAAGAAGGTCGGGGAACGGGCCATAATTCACCCCTCCACTTT
TRBJ2-1 | TRBV3-1 | . | TRBD1 | CASSLGTGNNEQFF | TGTGCCAGCAGCCTTGGGACAGGAAACAATGAGCAGTTCTTC
TRBJ2-2 | TRBV10-2 | few | TRBD1 | CASSAGGRTGELFF | TGCGCCAGCAGTGCAGGGGGTCGAACCGGGGAGCTGTTTTTT
TRBJ2-7 | TRBV28 | . | . | CASSQPHMGVHTHSYEQYF | TGTGCCAGCAGCCAACCTCATATGGGGGTCCACACCCACTCCTACGAGCAGTACTTC
TRBJ2-7 | TRBV7-2 | . | TRBD2 | CASSQGTSRGYEQYF | TGTGCCAGCAGCCAAGGGACTAGCAGAGGTTACGAGCAGTACTTC
TRBJ1-4 | TRBV4-2 | . | TRBD1 | CASSQGGTGDEKLFF | TGTGCCAGCAGCCAAGGCGGGACAGGGGATGAAAAACTGTTTTTT
TRBJ2-3 | TRBV6-2/TRBV6-3 | few | . | CASSSNTDTQYF | TGTGCCAGCAGTTCCAACACAGATACGCAGTATTTT
TRBJ2-2 | TRBV7-9 | many | . | CASSTVNTGELFF | TGTGCCAGCAGTACGGTGAACACCGGGGAGCTGTTTTTT
TRBJ2-7 | TRBV28 | . | TRBD1 | CASGLGTGYEQYF | TGTGCCAGCGGACTCGGGACAGGATACGAGCAGTACTTC
TRBJ2-2 | TRBV6-1 | few | . | CASISDYNTGELFF | TGTGCCAGCATAAGTGACTACAACACCGGGGAGCTGTTTTTT
TRBJ2-1 | TRBV12-3/TRBV12-4 | . | . | CASNRNNEQFF | TGTGCCAGCAACCGGAACAATGAGCAGTTCTTC
TRBJ1-2 | TRBV25-1 | many | . | CASSEKLRGGYTF | TGTGCCAGCAGTGAAAAGTTGAGGGGAGGCTACACCTTC
TRBJ2-7 | TRBV3-1 | few | TRBD2 | CASSHSSGRALKLSSYEQYF | TGTGCCAGCAGCCACTCTAGCGGGAGGGCCCTAAAGCTGAGCTCCTACGAGCAGTACTTC
TRBJ2-5 | TRBV6-1 | many | TRBD2 | CASSQGLAGQETQYF | TGTGCCAGCAGCCAAGGACTAGCGGGACAAGAGACCCAGTACTTC
TRBJ2-7 | TRBV20-1 | . | TRBD1 | CSAGTGTGGYEQYF | TGCAGTGCAGGGACCGGGACAGGGGGCTACGAGCAGTACTTC
TRBJ2-5 | TRBV20-1 | few | . | CSGSPLLVSTDETQYF | TGCAGTGGCTCGCCCTTACTAGTAAGCACCGATGAGACCCAGTACTTC
TRBJ2-7 | TRBV20-1 | many | . | CSARGPDSYEQYF | TGCAGTGCTAGAGGCCCAGACAGCTACGAGCAGTACTTC
TRBJ2-7 | TRBV20-1 | many | . | CSALEGQSYEQYF | TGCAGTGCTCTCGAAGGACAGTCCTACGAGCAGTACTTC
TRBJ1-1 | TRBV11-2 | many | . | CASSLGPAPMNTEAFF | TGTGCCAGCAGCTTAGGGCCAGCCCCAATGAACACTGAAGCTTTCTTT
TRBJ2-7 | TRBV6-5 | . | TRBD1 | CASSYGQGANHEQYF | TGTGCCAGCAGTTACGGGCAGGGGGCTAACCACGAGCAGTACTTC
TRBJ2-2 | TRBV28 | many | . | CASSLTGRNTGELFF | TGTGCCAGCAGTTTAACCGGGAGGAACACCGGGGAGCTGTTTTTT
TRBJ2-2 | TRBV20-1 | . | . | CSAKIPRRGPGELFF | TGCAGTGCTAAAATTCCTAGGAGAGGTCCCGGGGAGCTGTTTTTT
TRBJ2-7 | TRBV11-2 | . | . | CASSQDWTVSSYEQYF | TGTGCCAGCAGCCAAGATTGGACAGTCAGTTCCTACGAGCAGTACTTC
TRBJ2-2 | TRBV2 | . | TRBD1 | CASSLGTANTGELFF | TGTGCCAGCAGCCTCGGGACAGCGAACACCGGGGAGCTGTTTTTT
TRBJ2-7 | TRBV13 | . | TRBD1 | CASGTGSSYEQYF | TGTGCCAGTGGGACAGGATCATCCTACGAGCAGTACTTC